The 17 T cell receptor beta chains in this list originate from one sample, sequenced in a study of a mutant IDH1 vaccine in newly diagnosed glioma. No antigen is known for these receptors. Documented time point: week 35, safety follow-up. A single vaccine dose contained 300 ug of mutant IDH1 20-mer peptide, and topical imiquimod was used with it. The repertoire was sequenced with immunoSEQ multiplex PCR; TCRdb's copy has only in-frame clones and lacks some. This table has about 29,000 clones, around 80% appearing once. The starting material was PBMCs, obtained from a glioma patient whose treatment included an IDH1 peptide vaccine. These receptor sequences come from a man aged 50 or older with glioma.

This clone was recorded only once. The chain links TRBV7-2 to TRBJ1-2; 8 bases line up with TRBD1. CDR1 and CDR2 (germline): SGHTA, FQGNSA. The trim removed 4 bases at V and 3 bases at J, leaving 4 bases unmatched. This CDR3 contains 14 residues. CDR3 sequence: CASSSRTGHYGYTF. CDR3 bases: TGTGCCAGCAGCTCCCGGACAGGGCACTATGGCTACACCTTC.

This chain joins TRBV5-4 and TRBJ1-3; D is possibly TRBD1 (5 bases). Germline assignment: CDR1 SGHNT and CDR2 YYREEE (reference sequence). V lost 7 bases and J 1 base, leaving 9 bases between the germline ends. This CDR3 spans 13 amino acids. The CDR3, as DNA: TGTGCCAGCGGCAGGGATTCTGGAAACACCATATATTTT. Translated, it gives CASGRDSGNTIYF.

The chain employs TRBV7-8 and TRBJ2-3; TRBD1 matches 10 bases. V lost 4 bases and J lost 4; bases outside the gene matches: 5. CDR1 is SGHVS, CDR2 FQNEAQ, per germline. This CDR3 spans 15 amino acids. The CDR3 region has the DNA TGTGCCAGCAGCTCCGACAGGGGGCAAGCAGATACGCAGTATTTT. Its protein product is CASSSDRGQADTQYF.

The J gene is TRBJ2-7, the V gene TRBV7-6, with a tentative D call TRBD1 (6 bases). The CDR3 has 14 residues. Between the trimmed V and J ends, which lost 4 bases and 4 bases, there was a span of 14 bases. Germline loops: CDR1 SGHVS, CDR2 FNYEAQ. The DNA for the CDR3 is TGTGCCAGCAGCTCCACGGACAGCCCTTACGAGCAGTACTTC. Translating gives CASSSTDSPYEQYF.

In its sample, this clone was seen a few times. This chain links TRBV19 with TRBJ2-3, with D perhaps matching TRBD2 (6 bases). This CDR3 is built from 13 residues. Trimming pared 8 bases from V and 1 base from J, leaving 10 bases between. CDR1 is LNHDA and CDR2 is SQIVND in the germline V gene (reference sequence). CDR3 in DNA: TGTGCCAGTCTAATAGCGGGCACAGATACGCAGTATTTT. Amino acid sequence: CASLIAGTDTQYF.

This clone was counted only a few times. This chain connects TRBV6-1 to TRBJ2-1, with 7 bases that match TRBD2. The germline V gene has CDR1 MNHNS and CDR2 SASEGT. This CDR3 contains 15 residues. With V trimmed by 5 bases and J by 8 bases, 12 bases remained unmatched. In DNA, the CDR3 is TGTGCCAGCAGTAACTGGAACCGCGGGAGTGATGAGCAGTTCTTC. Residues: CASSNWNRGSDEQFF.

J is TRBJ1-5 and V is TRBV30; TRBD1 might be the D (6 bases). The CDR3 is made up of 13 amino acids. V was shortened by 3 bases and J by 5 bases, with 11 bases between the two germline ends. CDR1 is GTSNPN, CDR2 SVGIG, per germline (reference sequence). CDR3 residues: CAWRQGSDQPQHF. The CDR3 nucleotides read TGTGCCTGGAGGCAGGGGTCGGATCAGCCCCAGCATTTT.

The V call is TRBV6-5, the J call TRBJ2-7; possible D gene TRBD2, 7 bases. The CDR3 loop spans 13 amino acids. V was pared by 8 bases and J by 0 bases, with 11 bases between. Per germline, CDR1 MNHEY and CDR2 SVGAGI. CDR3 nucleotides: TGTGCCAGCCTCGGGGGGCTCTCCTACGAGCAGTACTTC. This gives the protein CASLGGLSYEQYF.

This clone has only one observation. V is TRBV15 and J is TRBJ1-4; tentative D call: TRBD1 (6 bases). V dropped 1 base and J dropped 8 bases, with 11 bases sitting between them. Germline assignment: CDR1 LNHNV and CDR2 YYDKDF (reference sequence). The CDR3 is 14 residues long. The CDR3 DNA reads as TGTGCCACCAGCAGAGCTGGCCAGGGGGAAAAACTGTTTTTT. Amino acid sequence: CATSRAGQGEKLFF.

V is TRBV20-1 and J is TRBJ2-5, with D uncertain. The CDR3 runs 11 residues. Trimming cost V 3 bases and J 3 bases, with 5 bases left between them. Germline values: CDR1 DFQATT, CDR2 SNEGSKA (reference sequence). CDR3 sequence reads: CSARAEETQYF. The CDR3 DNA sequence: TGCAGTGCTAGGGCGGAAGAGACCCAGTACTTC.

The V and J genes are TRBV5-6 and TRBJ2-2, with D tentatively TRBD1 or TRBD2 (5 bases each). CDR1 SGHDT and CDR2 YYEEEE come from the germline V gene. The CDR3 is 14 amino acids. V lost 5 bases to trimming and J lost 6 bases, with 14 bases between them. The CDR3: CASSPGTLAGELFF. The CDR3, as DNA: TGTGCCAGCAGTCCCGGGACCCTCGCCGGGGAGCTGTTTTTT.

In its sample, this clone was seen a few times. The CDR3 coding sequence is TGTGCCAGCAGCTTGAAGCAACCGGGACGGATTGACTACGAGCAGTACTTC. Encoded protein: CASSLKQPGRIDYEQYF. The V call is TRBV7-9, the J call TRBJ2-7; D tentatively fits TRBD1 or TRBD2 (5 bases each). The CDR3 is made up of 17 amino acids. The V gene lost 3 bases and the J gene lost 3 bases, with 21 bases spanning the gap. CDR1 and CDR2 (germline): SEHNR, FQNEAQ (reference sequence).

This chain joins TRBV7-2 and TRBJ2-7; D assignment may be TRBD1 or TRBD2 (5 bases each). The germline V gene has CDR1 SGHTA and CDR2 FQGNSA. Trimming took 5 bases from V and 2 from J, leaving 19 bases between them. CDR3 length: 16 amino acids. CDR3 nucleotides: TGTGCCAGCAGCATACCGGGAAGGGGTACCCCCTACGAGCAGTACTTC. Translating it yields CASSIPGRGTPYEQYF.

This clone has just one count. The rearrangement links TRBV29-1 to TRBJ1-1; no reliable D call. The V gene's germline CDR1 is SQVTM and CDR2 ANQGSEA. This CDR3 has 11 residues. V lost 0 bases, J lost 3 bases, and 2 bases lay in between. CDR3 sequence (DNA): TGCAGCGTTGAAGAGGACACTGAAGCTTTCTTT. It yields the protein CSVEEDTEAFF.

This chain joins TRBV28 and TRBJ2-3, with 14 nucleotides matching TRBD2. Germline loops: CDR1 MDHEN, CDR2 SYDVKM. J lost 5 bases, V lost 6 bases, and 7 bases had no gene match. The CDR3 consists of 16 residues. The CDR3 DNA sequence: TGTGCCAGCAGCCAGCCGGGACTAGCGGGAGTAGATACGCAGTATTTT. This translates into CASSQPGLAGVDTQYF.

This clone was counted only a few times. The chain joins TRBV7-9 to TRBJ1-6; D remains ambiguous. The CDR3 covers 14 residues. The V end was cut by 4 bases, the J end by 6 bases, with 10 bases between. The germline gives CDR1 SEHNR, CDR2 FQNEAQ (reference sequence). The CDR3 loop is CASSWEQTNSPLHF. DNA of the CDR3: TGTGCCAGCAGCTGGGAACAGACTAATTCACCCCTCCACTTT.

The J gene is TRBJ1-3, the V gene TRBV6-5; no reliable D call. The germline CDR1 and CDR2 sequences are MNHEY and SVGAGI. The CDR3 covers 16 residues. The V gene lost 0 bases and the J gene lost 2 bases, with 11 bases spanning the gap. CDR3 region: CASSYSMSSAGNTIYF. CDR3 DNA sequence: TGTGCCAGCAGTTACTCGATGTCGTCGGCTGGAAACACCATATATTTT.